This T cell receptor (beta chain) was identified during a study of T cell responses to AZD1222 COVID-19 vaccine. This CDR3 spans 12 amino acids. Looked up from germline, CDR1 is SQVTM and CDR2 is ANQGSEA. Trimming cost V 6 bases and J 3 bases; bases outside gene matches: 3. This clone is a singleton in its sample. Its antigen is undetermined. The data were produced by immunoSEQ multiplex PCR, yet TCRdb's version contains in-frame clones alone and is incomplete. The table lists some 97,000 clones, roughly 90% of them singletons. Study findings and constraints: Clonal diversity was possibly underestimated; the donors were predominantly white British and more often female. The peak T cell response came first, and repertoires were sampled only after it.

The source of this sequence is an adult in good health. Here the sequenced sample was peripheral blood, taken on day 0 of AZD1222 vaccination. The chain employs TRBV29-1 and TRBJ1-2; TRBD1 agrees at 8 bases. The CDR3, as DNA: TGCAGCGTATGGACAGGGTACTATGGCTACACCTTC. Translation: CSVWTGYYGYTF. The complete variable domain, with remaining parts taken from reference TRBV29-1 and TRBJ1-2, reads SAVISQKPSRDICQRGTSLTIQCQVDSQVTMMFWYRQQPGQSLTLIATANQGSEATYESGFVIDKFPISRPNLTFSTLTVSNMSPEDSSIYLCSVWTGYYGYTFGSGTRLTVV.